Listed here are 27 T cell receptor beta chains from one sample, sequenced in a study of blood T cell repertoires in COVID-19. Using immunoSEQ multiplex PCR, the repertoire was profiled, and TCRdb retains in-frame clones only, with some absent. In the table there are 250,000 to 350,000 clones, 75% to 90% of which are singletons. The sequencing input was peripheral blood. These receptors all stem from a woman aged 55-69 years with acute or convalescent COVID-19.

The CDR3 here is CASSPRVGTDTQYF. Here the CDR3 DNA reads TGTGCCAGCAGCCCCAGGGTAGGAACAGATACGCAGTATTTT. The chain carries TRBV5-4 and TRBJ2-3, with D possibly being TRBD1 (5 bases). V lost 4 bases, J lost 3 bases, and 12 bases lay in between. This CDR3 comprises 14 residues. From germline, CDR1 is SGHNT and CDR2 YYREEE (reference sequence).

CDR3 coding DNA: TGCGCCAGCCTCCCCGGGGAAAGCGAGCAGTACTTC. The encoded protein is CASLPGESEQYF. This rearrangement joins TRBV10-2 to TRBJ2-7; tentatively, D is TRBD2 (5 bases). The CDR3 contains 12 residues. Germline loops: CDR1 WSHSY, CDR2 SAAADI. V was pared by 8 bases and J by 6 bases, with 14 bases between.

The chain links TRBV7-9 to TRBJ1-1, with D unclear. Germline CDR1 reads SEHNR; CDR2 reads FQNEAQ (reference sequence). The CDR3 spans 14 residues. Trimming took 5 bases from V and 3 from J, leaving 13 bases between them. CDR3 loop: CASSVLGVHTEAFF. The CDR3 nucleotides read TGTGCCAGCAGCGTCCTCGGGGTTCACACTGAAGCTTTCTTT.

Comments on this clone: In the same sample, other DNA sequences code for this CDR3. The J gene is TRBJ2-3, the V gene TRBV5-1, with D perhaps matching TRBD1 (5 bases). This CDR3 comprises 15 residues. From germline, CDR1 is SGHRS and CDR2 YFSETQ. Deletions cut 0 bases from V and 0 bases from J, with 8 bases between. The CDR3 here is CASSLGGGSTDTQYF. CDR3 bases: TGCGCCAGCAGCTTGGGGGGCGGAAGCACAGATACGCAGTATTTT.

The genes are TRBV6-5 and TRBJ1-1, with D possibly TRBD1 on 6 matching bases. The germline gives CDR1 MNHEY, CDR2 SVGAGI. Between the trimmed V and J ends, which lost 5 bases and 0 bases, there was a span of 10 bases. The CDR3 contains 14 residues. The CDR3, as DNA: TGTGCCAGCAGTCGGGACACATTGAACACTGAAGCTTTCTTT. The encoded protein is CASSRDTLNTEAFF.

The V call is TRBV7-3, the J call TRBJ2-1, with 7 bases lining up with TRBD2. This CDR3 contains 13 residues. V was clipped by 5 bases and J by 7 bases; unmatched bases: 5. Germline V gene data show CDR1 as SGHTA and CDR2 as FQGTGA. DNA for the CDR3: TGTGCCAGCAGCCCAAGCGGGAAGAATGAGCAGTTCTTC. Translating gives CASSPSGKNEQFF.

This clone was observed a single time. The chain links TRBV7-9 to TRBJ2-3; TRBD2 aligns across 11 bases. V lost 4 bases to trimming and J lost 2 bases; unmatched junction nucleotides: 2. This CDR3 spans 15 amino acids. Per the germline V gene, CDR1 is SEHNR and CDR2 is FQNEAQ (reference sequence). The CDR3 DNA reads as TGTGCCAGCAGCTCGACTAGCGGGGCCACAGATACGCAGTATTTT. It codes for CASSSTSGATDTQYF.

The chain recombines TRBV13 with TRBJ2-7; 8 bases match TRBD1. CDR1 PRHDT and CDR2 FYEKMQ come from the germline V gene (reference sequence). This CDR3 spans 15 amino acids. Germline trimming cut 5 bases from V and 3 bases from J; bases unmatched to any gene: 9. CDR3 in DNA: TGTGCCAGCAGCAAAGGACAGGGACCTGTCTACGAGCAGTACTTC. Encoded protein: CASSKGQGPVYEQYF. The full variable domain, rest sourced from reference TRBV13 and TRBJ2-7, is AAGVIQSPRHLIKEKRETATLKCYPIPRHDTVYWYQQGPGQDPQFLISFYEKMQSDKGSIPDRFSAQQFSDYHSELNMSSLELGDSALYFCASSKGQGPVYEQYFGPGTRLTVT.

The chain has TRBV7-8 and TRBJ1-1; 8 bases are a match to TRBD1. In germline, CDR1 is SGHVS, CDR2 FQNEAQ. The V and J ends lost 5 bases and 4 bases, in that order; junction bases with no gene match: 6. The CDR3 extends over 14 amino acids. The CDR3 DNA reads as TGTGCCAGCAGCAAGGACAGGGCGGGCACTGAAGCTTTCTTT. Protein sequence: CASSKDRAGTEAFF.

This chain uses TRBV27 with TRBJ2-7, with a tentative D call TRBD1 (6 bases). Trimming removed 0 bases from V and 3 bases from J, with 12 bases in between. CDR1 is MNHEY and CDR2 is SMNVEV in the germline V gene (reference sequence). The CDR3 contains 15 residues. CDR3 sequence: CASSLSPGAYYEQYF. CDR3 DNA sequence: TGTGCCAGCAGTTTATCCCCAGGGGCTTACTACGAGCAGTACTTC.

The chain has TRBV7-8 and TRBJ1-2, with D possibly being TRBD1 (6 bases). The CDR3 sequence is 13 residues long. V shed 3 bases and J shed 2 bases, with 7 bases lying between them. CDR1 and CDR2 (germline): SGHVS, FQNEAQ. For the CDR3, the DNA is TGTGCCAGCAGCTTCGACAGGAACTATGGCTACACCTTC. This encodes CASSFDRNYGYTF.

The chain has TRBV5-6 and TRBJ2-6; 8 bases are a match to TRBD2. Looked up from germline, CDR1 is SGHDT and CDR2 is YYEEEE. The CDR3 spans 15 residues. J lost 7 bases, V lost 3 bases, and 6 bases had no gene match. The CDR3 protein is CASSWGLESANVLTF. For the CDR3, the DNA is TGTGCCAGCAGCTGGGGACTAGAATCTGCCAACGTCCTGACTTTC.

This chain joins TRBV4-2 and TRBJ1-4; 7 bases are a match to TRBD1. This CDR3 has 16 residues. The J segment lost 3 bases and the V segment lost 3 bases, leaving 7 bases of the junction unmatched. The germline gives CDR1 LGHNA, CDR2 YNFKEQ. CDR3 sequence reads: CASSQGQGGANEKLFF. CDR3 nucleotide sequence: TGTGCCAGCAGCCAGGGGCAGGGGGGCGCTAATGAAAAACTGTTTTTT.

The chain uses TRBV12-3 or TRBV12-4 and TRBJ1-1; 8 bases line up with TRBD1. The CDR3 runs to 13 residues. V trimming: 5 bases; J trimming: 4 bases; junction bases outside the gene matches: 3. In DNA form, the CDR3 reads TGTGCCAGCAGTAATCAGGGGGCCACTGAAGCTTTCTTT. It codes for CASSNQGATEAFF.

The chain recombines TRBV5-5 with TRBJ1-5, with D possibly being TRBD1 (5 bases). Trimming took off 4 bases at V and 4 bases at J, with 9 bases between the two ends. Germline CDR1 SGHKS, CDR2 YYEKEE (reference sequence). This CDR3 has 13 residues. Here the CDR3 DNA reads TGTGCCAGCAGCACGACAGTAAATCAGCCCCAGCATTTT. Protein sequence: CASSTTVNQPQHF.

This clone has a single count. The chain uses TRBV28 and TRBJ2-7; D is ambiguous. The V gene lost 3 bases and the J gene lost 2 bases, with 20 bases spanning the gap. The germline CDR1 and CDR2 sequences are MDHEN and SYDVKM. CDR3 length: 17 amino acids. CDR3 sequence (DNA): TGTGCCAGCAGTTTCCGGGTCGCTACACGTAGAACCTACGAGCAGTACTTC. Translated: CASSFRVATRRTYEQYF.

The chain uses TRBV7-8 and TRBJ2-1; weak D call: TRBD2 (6 bases). Germline V gene lookup returns CDR1 SGHVS and CDR2 FQNEAQ. The CDR3 extends over 14 amino acids. V lost 1 base and J lost 8, with 12 bases in between. The CDR3 nucleotides read TGTGCCAGCAGCTTAGGGGGGACGGGGGATGAGCAGTTCTTC. Translating gives CASSLGGTGDEQFF.

The genes are TRBV6-6 and TRBJ1-6; 7 positions agree with TRBD1. Germline V gene data show CDR1 as MNHNY and CDR2 as SVGAGI (reference sequence). CDR3 size: 14 residues. V trimming: 6 bases; J trimming: 7 bases; junction bases outside the gene matches: 6. The CDR3 reads CASSSTGMNSPLHF. CDR3 sequence (DNA): TGTGCCAGCAGCTCGACAGGGATGAATTCACCCCTCCACTTT.

The chain couples TRBV11-2 to TRBJ2-7; 12 bases line up with TRBD2. The V segment lost 5 bases and the J segment 5 bases; nucleotides outside the gene matches: 7. This CDR3 spans 15 amino acids. Germline V gene lookup returns CDR1 SGHAT and CDR2 FQNNGV. The CDR3 DNA sequence: TGTGCCAGCAGCGCAACCGGGACTAGCGGGCACGAGCAGTACTTC. Its translation: CASSATGTSGHEQYF. Based on the CDR3 plus reference TRBV11-2 and TRBJ2-7, the full variable domain is EAGVAQSPRYKIIEKRQSVAFWCNPISGHATLYWYQQILGQGPKLLIQFQNNGVVDDSQLPKDRFSAERLKGVDSTLKIQPAKLEDSAVYLCASSATGTSGHEQYFGPGTRLTVT.

This clone was seen more than once but under ten times. V usage is TRBV7-9 and J usage is TRBJ1-4; no clear D gene. V was shortened by 0 bases and J by 6 bases, with 5 bases between the two germline ends. Per germline, CDR1 SEHNR and CDR2 FQNEAQ (reference sequence). The CDR3 extends over 13 amino acids. The CDR3 nucleotides read TGTGCCAGCAGCTTAGCGCGATATGAAAAACTGTTTTTT. Encoded protein: CASSLARYEKLFF.

The J gene is TRBJ2-1, the V gene TRBV29-1; 11 bases fit TRBD2. With V trimmed by 5 bases and J by 6 bases, 12 bases remained unmatched. This CDR3 has 16 amino acids. Germline CDR1 and CDR2: SQVTM and ANQGSEA. CDR3 protein: CSVLPSGGPPRNEQFF. The DNA of the CDR3 is TGCAGCGTTCTGCCTAGCGGGGGGCCACCTCGCAATGAGCAGTTCTTC.

This clone was counted between two and nine times. The chain is built from TRBV11-2 and TRBJ2-1; maybe TRBD2 (6 bases). CDR1 is SGHAT and CDR2 is FQNNGV in the germline V gene. V lost 1 base, J lost 7 bases, and 11 bases lay in between. This CDR3 has 14 amino acids. The CDR3 DNA is TGTGCCAGCAGCTTAGTAGCAGGGAGGAATGAGCAGTTCTTC. Protein: CASSLVAGRNEQFF.

The V gene is TRBV5-6, the J gene TRBJ1-3, with TRBD1 as a possible D gene (6 bases). The CDR3 extends over 15 amino acids. Germline lookup yields CDR1 SGHDT and CDR2 YYEEEE. Between the trimmed V and J ends, which lost 3 bases and 0 bases, there was a span of 10 bases. This CDR3 reads CASSSRGHSGNTIYF. The CDR3 nucleotides are TGTGCCAGCAGCTCGCGGGGGCACTCTGGAAACACCATATATTTT.

The V and J genes are TRBV5-1 and TRBJ2-5; D is possibly TRBD1 (7 bases). Germline V gives CDR1 SGHRS, CDR2 YFSETQ. Between the trimmed V and J ends, which lost 3 bases and 3 bases, there was a span of 18 bases. CDR3 length equals 16 residues. CDR3 DNA sequence: TGCGCCAGCAGCTGGAGGGGACAGACAGCAGAAGAGACCCAGTACTTC. As protein: CASSWRGQTAEETQYF.

The chain combines TRBV5-5 with TRBJ2-7; 7 positions match TRBD1. J gave up 2 bases and V 2 bases, and 7 bases lay outside the gene matches. The CDR3 totals 15 residues. Germline V CDR1 and CDR2: SGHKS, YYEKEE (reference sequence). The CDR3 region is CASSFTGASTYEQYF. In DNA form, the CDR3 reads TGTGCCAGCAGCTTCACAGGGGCCTCCACCTACGAGCAGTACTTC.

V is TRBV19 and J is TRBJ2-5; D perhaps matches TRBD2 (6 bases). V was trimmed by 5 bases and J by 4 bases, leaving 11 bases between them. In germline, CDR1 is LNHDA, CDR2 SQIVND (reference sequence). CDR3 length equals 13 residues. As DNA, the CDR3 is TGTGCCAGTAGTCCGGGGGTATCAGAGACCCAGTACTTC. This codes for CASSPGVSETQYF.

The chain couples TRBV28 to TRBJ2-5, with TRBD1 matching 9 bases. V was pared by 9 bases and J by 4 bases, with 9 bases of the junction left unmatched. Germline V CDR1 and CDR2: MDHEN, SYDVKM. CDR3 length: 14 residues. The CDR3 DNA sequence: TGTGCCAGTGTCCGGGACAGGGTTGTAGAGACCCAGTACTTC. Its protein product is CASVRDRVVETQYF.